This T cell receptor beta chain was recovered during a study of blood T cells in healthy people across ages. Overall study findings and caveats: Diversity was higher, and naive CD4+ cells more numerous, in long-lived donors than in aged donors.

A word on this clonotype: What it binds is unknown.

The second PCR ran roughly 7 to 12 cycles with a sample-barcoded 5' primer and J-beta primers. TCRdb called the 5' RACE reads again in MiXCR, with one record for every CDR3 protein. The sample holds just over 800,000 distinct CDR3 sequences, 60% to 80% seen once. The V gene lost 2 bases and the J gene lost 5 bases, with 7 bases spanning the gap. The CDR3 totals 12 residues. CDR1 and CDR2 (germline): SNHLY, FYNNEI. The TCR originated in a young man in good health. The V call is TRBV2, the J call TRBJ2-7; D is unresolved. The sequencing sample was made of blood. The CDR3: CASSESGDEQYF. The CDR3 nucleotides read TGTGCCAGCAGTGAAAGTGGGGACGAGCAGTACTTC.